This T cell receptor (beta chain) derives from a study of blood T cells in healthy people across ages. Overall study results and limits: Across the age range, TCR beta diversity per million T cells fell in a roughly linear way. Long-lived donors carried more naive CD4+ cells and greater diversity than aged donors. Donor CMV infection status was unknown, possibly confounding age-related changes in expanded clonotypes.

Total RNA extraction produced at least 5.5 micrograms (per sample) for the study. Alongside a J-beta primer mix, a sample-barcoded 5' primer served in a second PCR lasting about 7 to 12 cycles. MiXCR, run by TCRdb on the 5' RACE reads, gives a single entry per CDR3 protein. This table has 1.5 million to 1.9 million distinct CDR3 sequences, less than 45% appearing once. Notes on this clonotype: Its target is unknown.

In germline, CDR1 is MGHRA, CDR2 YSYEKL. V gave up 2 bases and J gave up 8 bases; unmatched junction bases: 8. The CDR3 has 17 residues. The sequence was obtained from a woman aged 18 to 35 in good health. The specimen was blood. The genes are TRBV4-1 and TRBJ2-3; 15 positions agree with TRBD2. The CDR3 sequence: CASSQLGLAGGPSTQYF. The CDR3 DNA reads TGCGCCAGCAGCCAACTCGGACTAGCGGGAGGGCCAAGTACGCAGTATTTT.